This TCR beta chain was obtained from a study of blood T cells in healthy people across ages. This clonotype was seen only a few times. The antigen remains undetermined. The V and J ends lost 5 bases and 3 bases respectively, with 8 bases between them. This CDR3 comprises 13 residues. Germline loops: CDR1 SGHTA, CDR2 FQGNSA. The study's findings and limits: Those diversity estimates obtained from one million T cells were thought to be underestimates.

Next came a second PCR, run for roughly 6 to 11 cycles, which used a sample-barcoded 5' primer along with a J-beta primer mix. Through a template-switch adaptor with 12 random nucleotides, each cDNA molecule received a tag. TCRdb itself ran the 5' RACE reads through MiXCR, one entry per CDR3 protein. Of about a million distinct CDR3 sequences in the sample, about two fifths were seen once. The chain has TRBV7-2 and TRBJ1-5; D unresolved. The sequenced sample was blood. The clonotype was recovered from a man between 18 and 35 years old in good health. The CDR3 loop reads CASSRWPNQPQHF. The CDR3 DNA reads TGTGCCAGCAGCCGTTGGCCCAATCAGCCCCAGCATTTT.